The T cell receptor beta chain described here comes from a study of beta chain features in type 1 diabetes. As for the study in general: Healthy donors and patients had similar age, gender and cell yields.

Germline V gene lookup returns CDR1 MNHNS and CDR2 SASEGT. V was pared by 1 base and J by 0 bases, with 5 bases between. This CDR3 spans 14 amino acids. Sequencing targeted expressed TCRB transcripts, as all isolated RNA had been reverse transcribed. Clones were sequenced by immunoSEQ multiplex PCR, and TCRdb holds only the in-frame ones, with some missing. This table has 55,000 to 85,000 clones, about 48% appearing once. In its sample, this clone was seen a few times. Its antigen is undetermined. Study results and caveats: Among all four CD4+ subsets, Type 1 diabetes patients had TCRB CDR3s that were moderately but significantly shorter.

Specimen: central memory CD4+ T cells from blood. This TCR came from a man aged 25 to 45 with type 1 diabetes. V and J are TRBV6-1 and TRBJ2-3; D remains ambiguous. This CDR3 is CASSEGPSTDTQYF. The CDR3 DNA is TGTGCCAGCAGTGAAGGGCCGAGCACAGATACGCAGTATTTT.